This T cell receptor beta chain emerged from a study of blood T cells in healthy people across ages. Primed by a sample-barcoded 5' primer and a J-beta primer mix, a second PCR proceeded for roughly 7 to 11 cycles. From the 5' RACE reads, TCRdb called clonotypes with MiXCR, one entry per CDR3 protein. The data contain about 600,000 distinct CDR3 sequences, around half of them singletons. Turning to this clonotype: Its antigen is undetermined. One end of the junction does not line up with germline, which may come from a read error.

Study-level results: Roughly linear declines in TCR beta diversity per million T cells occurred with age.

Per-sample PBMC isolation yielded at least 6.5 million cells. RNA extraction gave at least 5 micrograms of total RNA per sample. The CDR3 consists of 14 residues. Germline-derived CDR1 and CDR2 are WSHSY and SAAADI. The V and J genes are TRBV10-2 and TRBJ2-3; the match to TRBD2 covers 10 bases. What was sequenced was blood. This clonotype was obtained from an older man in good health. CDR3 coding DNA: TGCGCCAGCAAACTAGCGGGGACCACAGAGACGCAGTATTTT. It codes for CASKLAGTTETQYF.